These 8 T cell receptor beta chains were all obtained from the same sample, sequenced in a study of shared clonotypes between healthy human individuals. The assay was immunoSEQ multiplex PCR, and TCRdb's table has in-frame clones only and misses some. The sample yields 1 million to 1.3 million clones, approximately 80% seen once. Sequences were obtained from memory CD4+ T cells from PBMCs. Subset indicated: CD45RA-negative fraction. These TCRs come from a young man in good health. Some clones in this sample may be carry-over from other donors' samples.

The rearrangement joins TRBV9 to TRBJ2-7; the match to TRBD2 covers 15 bases. With V trimmed by 2 bases and J by 5 bases, 5 bases remained unmatched. The CDR3 is made up of 16 amino acids. Per the germline V gene, CDR1 is SGDLS and CDR2 is YYNGEE. For the CDR3, the DNA is TGTGCCAGCAGCGTCGGACTAGCGGGAGGGTACGACGAGCAGTACTTC. Encoded protein: CASSVGLAGGYDEQYF.

V and J are TRBV4-1 and TRBJ1-3; no clear D. Germline V lookup: CDR1 MGHRA, CDR2 YSYEKL. Trimming took 1 base from V and 0 from J, leaving 13 bases between them. The CDR3 consists of 17 residues. For the CDR3, the DNA is TGCGCCAGCAGCCAAGGAGGCGGCCTGAGCTCTGGAAACACCATATATTTT. The encoded protein is CASSQGGGLSSGNTIYF.

The gene calls are TRBV7-2 and TRBJ1-1; D is perhaps TRBD1 (6 bases). Trimming stripped 3 bases from V and 4 bases from J, with 9 bases between. The CDR3 extends over 13 amino acids. Germline V gives CDR1 SGHTA, CDR2 FQGNSA. In DNA form, the CDR3 reads TGTGCCAGCAGCTTCCAGGGGAGCACTGAAGCTTTCTTT. Encoded protein: CASSFQGSTEAFF. Drawing the rest from reference TRBV7-2 and TRBJ1-1, the complete variable domain is GAGVSQSPSNKVTEKGKDVELRCDPISGHTALYWYRQSLGQGLEFLIYFQGNSAPDKSGLPSDRFSAERTGGSVSTLTIQRTQQEDSAVYLCASSFQGSTEAFFGQGTRLTVV.

The chain has TRBV7-8 and TRBJ2-1; possible D gene TRBD1, 5 bases. Trimming shortened V by 5 bases and J by 2 bases, and 13 bases separated the two germline ends. In germline, CDR1 is SGHVS, CDR2 FQNEAQ. The CDR3 is made up of 15 amino acids. Here the CDR3 reads CASSPRVSAYNEQFF. The CDR3 coding sequence is TGTGCCAGCAGCCCCAGGGTATCCGCCTACAATGAGCAGTTCTTC.

The chain links TRBV6-1 to TRBJ1-1, with TRBD1 matching 7 bases. The CDR3 is 15 residues long. Germline V gives CDR1 MNHNS, CDR2 SASEGT. The ends lost 1 base at V and 6 bases at J; junction bases unmatched: 8. CDR3 sequence (DNA): TGTGCCAGCAGTGAAGATGGGGGCAGGGGGTCTGAAGCTTTCTTT. This translates into CASSEDGGRGSEAFF.

The chain combines TRBV7-9 with TRBJ2-5; D possibly corresponds to TRBD2 (5 bases). The length of the CDR3 is 14 residues. V lost 1 base to trimming and J lost 5 bases, with 11 bases between them. CDR1 and CDR2 from the germline V gene are SEHNR and FQNEAQ (reference sequence). The CDR3 spells CASSLGYTGETQYF. CDR3 sequence (DNA): TGTGCCAGCAGCTTAGGGTACACGGGGGAGACCCAGTACTTC.

V is TRBV6-1 and J is TRBJ2-1; D tentatively reads TRBD1 or TRBD2 (5 bases each). The V end lost 3 bases, the J end lost 14 bases, and 17 bases lay between the germline ends. The germline gives CDR1 MNHNS, CDR2 SASEGT. The CDR3 runs 13 residues. CDR3 loop: CASSEDRGLREFF. The CDR3 nucleotides are TGTGCCAGCAGTGAGGATCGGGGCCTAAGGGAGTTCTTC.

The V call is TRBV6-1, the J call TRBJ1-2; 7 bases fit TRBD1. Per the germline V gene, CDR1 is MNHNS and CDR2 is SASEGT. After removal of 4 bases from V and 7 bases from J, the junction contained 15 bases not matched to a gene. The CDR3 is made up of 16 amino acids. CDR3 in DNA: TGTGCCAGCAGTGTATCCCCAACCGCGACAGGGTTTGGCTACACCTTC. Residues: CASSVSPTATGFGYTF.